The 25 T cell receptor beta chains below were found in one sample sequenced in a study of vaccination and CD4 T cells after COVID-19. Cultured CD4+ T-cell DNA underwent Oncomine TCR Beta short-read sequencing. TCRdb analysed the PCR reads with MiXCR anew, one entry per CDR3 protein. The sample carries approximately 14,000 distinct CDR3 sequences, 50% to 60% recorded once. The antigens these receptors bind are not known. This sample's treatment: roughly 10-day PBMC culture with coronavirus spike peptide pools or control peptides (ViraFEST assay). The material sequenced was CD4+ T cells from blood, cultured in vitro, taken before SARS-CoV-2 vaccination. These receptors all stem from a human donor who had recovered from COVID-19.

The chain recombines TRBV20-1 with TRBJ1-4; D is undetermined. V lost 3 bases and J 0 bases, leaving 8 bases between the germline ends. The CDR3 has 14 residues. Germline V lookup: CDR1 DFQATT, CDR2 SNEGSKA (reference sequence). The CDR3 loop is CSARSTATNEKLFF. In DNA form, the CDR3 reads TGCAGTGCTAGGTCAACAGCAACTAATGAAAAACTGTTTTTT.

The V gene is TRBV28, the J gene TRBJ2-2; D uncertain. The germline V gene has CDR1 MDHEN and CDR2 SYDVKM. The CDR3 has 13 amino acids. The V and J ends lost 6 bases and 2 bases respectively, with 7 bases between them. The CDR3 nucleotides are TGTGCCAGCAGGGACGTAAACACCGGGGAGCTGTTTTTT. Protein sequence: CASRDVNTGELFF.

There are a few counts of this clonotype. The V call is TRBV5-4, the J call TRBJ2-5, with D possibly matching TRBD1 (5 bases). CDR1 and CDR2 (germline): SGHNT, YYREEE (reference sequence). With 3 bases removed from V and 2 bases from J, the gap between germline ends came to 8 bases. The length of the CDR3 is 13 residues. In nucleotides, the CDR3 is TGTGCCAGCAGCTCCCGACAGCAAGAGACCCAGTACTTC. It yields the protein CASSSRQQETQYF. The whole variable domain, remainder taken from reference TRBV5-4 and TRBJ2-5, is ETGVTQSPTHLIKTRGQQVTLRCSSQSGHNTVSWYQQALGQGPQFIFQYYREEENGRGNFPPRFSGLQFPNYSSELNVNALELDDSALYLCASSSRQQETQYFGPGTRLLVL.

The rearrangement joins TRBV2 to TRBJ1-5; D gene unclear. Trimming stripped 3 bases from V and 3 bases from J, with 6 bases between. CDR1 is SNHLY and CDR2 is FYNNEI in the germline V gene. CDR3 size: 13 residues. DNA for the CDR3: TGTGCCAGCAGTGACGAGAACAATCAGCCCCAGCATTTT. It codes for CASSDENNQPQHF.

The chain couples TRBV6-5 to TRBJ2-2; 10 bases agree with TRBD2. Germline CDR1 reads MNHEY; CDR2 reads SVGAGI. Unmatched junction bases numbered 2, after V lost 2 bases and J lost 8 bases. This CDR3 spans 14 amino acids. The CDR3 spells CASSYPLAGGELFF. The CDR3 nucleotides read TGTGCCAGCAGTTACCCACTAGCGGGAGGGGAGCTGTTTTTT.

This sequence joins TRBV28 and TRBJ1-4, with 11 bases identical to TRBD1. The CDR3 sequence is 15 residues long. CDR1 MDHEN and CDR2 SYDVKM come from the germline V gene. V shed 5 bases, J shed 8 bases, and the junction held 7 bases outside the gene matches. CDR3 nucleotides: TGTGCCAGCAGTGAACCGGGACAGGGGGAGGAAAAACTGTTTTTT. Its translation: CASSEPGQGEEKLFF.

This clonotype was observed a handful of times. This sequence joins TRBV20-1 and TRBJ2-3; D gene uncertain. V lost 5 bases and J lost 1, with 25 bases in between. The CDR3 length is 18 residues. From germline, CDR1 is DFQATT and CDR2 SNEGSKA (reference sequence). CDR3 nucleotide sequence: TGCAGTGCTGGGGATTTTATGCGATCCTTAGGAGGCACAGATACGCAGTATTTT. The encoded protein is CSAGDFMRSLGGTDTQYF.

This sequence joins TRBV7-2 and TRBJ1-2; a weak D match, TRBD1 (6 bases). CDR1 is SGHTA and CDR2 is FQGNSA in the germline V gene. This CDR3 has 18 amino acids. V lost 1 base, J lost 9 bases, and 27 bases lay in between. Here the CDR3 reads CASSLESNTGTGSRRYTF. The CDR3 DNA is TGTGCCAGCAGCTTAGAGTCCAATACCGGTACAGGGAGTCGTCGCTACACCTTC.

J is TRBJ2-5 and V is TRBV7-2; 9 bases align to TRBD2. V lost 5 bases and J lost 3; bases outside the gene matches: 10. Germline V lookup: CDR1 SGHTA, CDR2 FQGNSA. The length of the CDR3 is 16 residues. Here the CDR3 DNA reads TGTGCCAGCAGCGCCTCACTAGCGGGCAGGGAAGAGACCCAGTACTTC. Protein: CASSASLAGREETQYF. Drawing the rest from reference TRBV7-2 and TRBJ2-5, the complete variable domain is GAGVSQSPSNKVTEKGKDVELRCDPISGHTALYWYRQSLGQGLEFLIYFQGNSAPDKSGLPSDRFSAERTGGSVSTLTIQRTQQEDSAVYLCASSASLAGREETQYFGPGTRLLVL.

This clonotype was picked up a small number of times. The V gene is TRBV20-1, the J gene TRBJ2-3; 7 bases align to TRBD2. The length of the CDR3 is 13 residues. The ends lost 3 bases at V and 2 bases at J; junction bases unmatched: 2. Germline values: CDR1 DFQATT, CDR2 SNEGSKA (reference sequence). The CDR3 here is CSARGGPTDTQYF. The CDR3 DNA sequence: TGCAGTGCTAGGGGAGGGCCCACAGATACGCAGTATTTT.

J is TRBJ1-2 and V is TRBV15; no clear D. CDR1 is LNHNV, CDR2 YYDKDF, per germline (reference sequence). V lost 4 bases and J 4 bases, leaving 10 bases between the germline ends. The CDR3 is 13 residues long. Here the CDR3 reads CATSTRGPYGYTF. The CDR3, as DNA: TGTGCCACCAGCACCCGGGGTCCCTATGGCTACACCTTC. The full variable domain, with the rest looked up from reference TRBV15 and TRBJ1-2, is DAMVIQNPRYQVTQFGKPVTLSCSQTLNHNVMYWYQQKSSQAPKLLFHYYDKDFNNEADTPDNFQSRRPNTSFCFLDIRSPGLGDTAMYLCATSTRGPYGYTFGSGTRLTVV.

The CDR3 spells CASSPTSGRGTGELFF. The CDR3 DNA reads TGTGCCAGCAGTCCTACTAGCGGGAGAGGTACCGGGGAGCTGTTTTTT. The chain has TRBV28 and TRBJ2-2; 11 bases are a match to TRBD2. The V segment lost 5 bases and the J segment 5 bases; nucleotides outside the gene matches: 7. The CDR3 loop spans 16 amino acids. Germline V gene lookup returns CDR1 MDHEN and CDR2 SYDVKM.

The CDR3 spells CASSYPGLAGYNEQFF. DNA of the CDR3: TGTGCCAGCAGTTACCCCGGACTAGCGGGTTACAATGAGCAGTTCTTC. This rearrangement joins TRBV6-2 or TRBV6-3 to TRBJ2-1; 11 bases map to TRBD2. The trim removed 2 bases at V and 4 bases at J, leaving 4 bases unmatched. This CDR3 comprises 16 residues. Germline V gives CDR1 MNHEY, CDR2 SVGEGT.

This chain links TRBV12-3 or TRBV12-4 with TRBJ2-5; 10 positions match TRBD2. The CDR3 has 14 residues. V was pared by 6 bases and J by 2 bases, with 3 bases of the junction left unmatched. CDR3 DNA sequence: TGTGCCAGCAGCTCGACTAGCGGGCAAGAGACCCAGTACTTC. Translating it yields CASSSTSGQETQYF.

J is TRBJ2-3 and V is TRBV19; 9 nucleotides match TRBD2. Germline-derived CDR1 and CDR2 are LNHDA and SQIVND (reference sequence). The CDR3 has 14 amino acids. The junction had 3 bases not matched to a gene; V was cut back by 6 bases and J by 2 bases. Here the CDR3 reads CASSPSGTTDTQYF. In nucleotides, the CDR3 is TGTGCCAGTAGCCCTAGCGGGACCACAGATACGCAGTATTTT.

The chain has TRBV4-3 and TRBJ1-5; TRBD1 matches at 9 bases. Germline loops: CDR1 LGHNA, CDR2 YSLEER. CDR3 length: 14 residues. With V trimmed by 5 bases and J by 5 bases, 4 bases remained unmatched. The CDR3, as DNA: TGCGCCAGCAGCGCCCGGACAGGGGATCAGCCCCAGCATTTT. Translation: CASSARTGDQPQHF.

The chain employs TRBV19 and TRBJ2-5; a possible D gene is TRBD2 (6 bases). The CDR3 is 18 amino acids. Germline assignment: CDR1 LNHDA and CDR2 SQIVND (reference sequence). Trimming took 5 bases from V and 5 from J, leaving 27 bases between them. Here the CDR3 reads CASSGTDSRIAGRETQYF. The CDR3 DNA follows: TGTGCCAGTAGTGGTACGGACTCCCGGATTGCGGGACGGGAGACCCAGTACTTC.

The V call is TRBV11-3, the J call TRBJ1-2; TRBD1 agrees at 7 bases. J gave up 8 bases and V 5 bases, and 8 bases lay outside the gene matches. The CDR3 sequence is 13 residues long. Per germline, CDR1 SGHNT and CDR2 YENEEA. This CDR3 is CASSLGTVRGYTF. The CDR3 DNA reads as TGTGCCAGCAGCCTTGGGACAGTGCGCGGCTACACCTTC.

The V and J genes are TRBV10-2 and TRBJ2-3, with D unclear. Germline values: CDR1 WSHSY, CDR2 SAAADI. V was trimmed by 8 bases and J by 4 bases, leaving 10 bases between them. The CDR3 extends over 12 amino acids. The CDR3: CASADVADTQYF. The CDR3 nucleotides are TGCGCCAGCGCTGATGTAGCAGATACGCAGTATTTT.

The V and J genes are TRBV12-3 or TRBV12-4 and TRBJ2-5; no clear D gene. Trimming took 4 bases from V and 3 from J, leaving 15 bases between them. The CDR3 is 15 amino acids. CDR3 sequence reads: CASSSLRGFKETQYF. Here the CDR3 DNA reads TGTGCCAGCAGTTCTCTGCGCGGTTTTAAAGAGACCCAGTACTTC.

This sequence joins TRBV11-3 and TRBJ2-5, with 10 bases identical to TRBD1. Germline CDR1 and CDR2: SGHNT and YENEEA. J gave up 1 base and V 6 bases, and 14 bases lay outside the gene matches. The CDR3 loop spans 18 amino acids. This CDR3 reads CASSYHSRDRGTQETQYF. Written as DNA, the CDR3 is TGTGCCAGCAGTTATCACAGCCGGGACAGGGGAACCCAAGAGACCCAGTACTTC. The full variable domain, in which reference TRBV11-3 and TRBJ2-5 provide the parts outside the CDR3, is EAGVVQSPRYKIIEKKQPVAFWCNPISGHNTLYWYLQNLGQGPELLIRYENEEAVDDSQLPKDRFSAERLKGVDSTLKIQPAELGDSAVYLCASSYHSRDRGTQETQYFGPGTRLLVL.

This sequence joins TRBV6-1 and TRBJ1-6, with D perhaps TRBD1 (5 bases). The germline gives CDR1 MNHNS, CDR2 SASEGT. V was shortened by 6 bases and J by 8 bases, with 11 bases between the two germline ends. This CDR3 contains 13 residues. The CDR3 reads CASSQGWHSPLHF. CDR3 DNA sequence: TGTGCCAGCAGCCAGGGTTGGCATTCACCCCTCCACTTT.

This clonotype was counted only a few times. The chain couples TRBV2 to TRBJ1-2; D is unresolved. Germline values: CDR1 SNHLY, CDR2 FYNNEI. V was trimmed by 7 bases and J by 8 bases, leaving 17 bases between them. The CDR3 loop spans 13 amino acids. In nucleotides, the CDR3 is TGTGCCAGCACGTTTGGGAGGGTCCCCGGCTACACCTTC. Its protein is CASTFGRVPGYTF.

This clonotype has more than one count but fewer than ten. The V gene is TRBV11-3, the J gene TRBJ2-1; 11 nucleotides match TRBD2. V shed 1 base, J shed 3 bases, and the junction held 2 bases outside the gene matches. The CDR3 length is 16 residues. Per germline, CDR1 SGHNT and CDR2 YENEEA. The CDR3 reads CASSLGLAGGYNEQFF. CDR3 sequence (DNA): TGTGCCAGCAGCTTAGGCCTAGCGGGGGGCTACAATGAGCAGTTCTTC.

The genes are TRBV27 and TRBJ2-3, with D unclear. Trimming shortened V by 0 bases and J by 0 bases, and 13 bases separated the two germline ends. Germline V gene sequence: CDR1 MNHEY, CDR2 SMNVEV (reference sequence). This CDR3 has 17 amino acids. The CDR3, as DNA: TGTGCCAGCAGTTTATCGAGGACGTTTGCAAGCACAGATACGCAGTATTTT. Amino acid sequence: CASSLSRTFASTDTQYF.